This T cell receptor beta chain originates from a study of blood T cell repertoires in COVID-19. On the study more broadly: Sites across the United States, Italy and Spain contributed samples from acute and convalescent COVID-19.

Germline CDR1 reads MNHNY; CDR2 reads SVGAGI (reference sequence). V lost 6 bases, J lost 0 bases, and 17 bases lay in between. This CDR3 comprises 16 residues. The Seattle site enrolled patients during active infection and followed them longitudinally. Per the original data handling: Amplifying reference gene primers gave estimates of nucleated cell counts. The table came from immunoSEQ multiplex PCR; TCRdb's copy has only in-frame clones and leaves some out. The V and J calls and clone size were taken over from that table, and D and trimming were inferred from the DNA. The data contain 50,000 to 65,000 clones, over 55% of them singletons.

The chain has TRBV6-6 and TRBJ1-1; D call uncertain. Sequenced sample: peripheral blood. The receptor's source is a woman between 65 and 79 years old with COVID-19, enrolled during active disease. The CDR3: CASSDSGRGLNTEAFF. CDR3 DNA sequence: TGTGCCAGCAGCGACTCCGGTAGAGGATTGAACACTGAAGCTTTCTTT.